This entry lists 5 T cell receptor beta chains sequenced from one sample in a study of graft-versus-host responses after intestinal transplantation. Method: immunoSEQ multiplex PCR; TCRdb's copy keeps in-frame clones and lacks some. The sample has approximately 89,000 clones; 85% to 95% are singletons. No cognate antigen is known for these TCRs. Material: unstimulated CD8+ T cells sorted from spleen or lymph node cells, obtained before transplant. The receptors were sampled from a human donor who was the organ donor for an intestinal transplant.

This rearrangement joins TRBV5-5 to TRBJ1-5, with TRBD1 matching over 7 bases. The germline CDR1 and CDR2 sequences are SGHKS and YYEKEE (reference sequence). The CDR3 loop spans 17 amino acids. The V segment lost 0 bases and the J segment 3 bases; nucleotides outside the gene matches: 9. In DNA, the CDR3 is TGTGCCAGCAGCTTGGCTCCCGACAGGGTCCACAATCAGCCCCAGCATTTT. It translates to CASSLAPDRVHNQPQHF.

This clone was seen more than once but under ten times. The chain couples TRBV4-3 to TRBJ2-7; TRBD2 matches at 9 bases. The CDR3 length is 18 residues. V gave up 0 bases and J gave up 1 base; unmatched junction bases: 10. Germline lookup yields CDR1 LGHNA and CDR2 YSLEER. The CDR3 loop reads CASSQEFRVAGESYEQYF. The CDR3 coding sequence is TGCGCCAGCAGCCAAGAATTTCGGGTAGCGGGAGAATCCTACGAGCAGTACTTC.

The chain recombines TRBV5-6 with TRBJ2-2; D ambiguous. The CDR3 totals 14 residues. V was clipped by 1 base and J by 3 bases, with 7 bases between them. Per germline, CDR1 SGHDT and CDR2 YYEEEE. CDR3 amino acids: CASSLSEDTGELFF. The CDR3 nucleotides read TGTGCCAGCAGCTTGTCCGAGGACACCGGGGAGCTGTTTTTT.

J is TRBJ2-1 and V is TRBV19, with TRBD2 identical over 10 bases. This CDR3 contains 13 residues. Germline CDR1 LNHDA, CDR2 SQIVND (reference sequence). V lost 3 bases, J lost 14 bases, and 7 bases stayed unmatched. DNA of the CDR3: TGTGCCAGTAGTATGGGGGCACTAGCGGGAAAGTTCTTC. As protein: CASSMGALAGKFF.

The rearrangement uses TRBV7-8 and TRBJ2-1; 13 nucleotides match TRBD2. The CDR3 is made up of 16 amino acids. Germline V gives CDR1 SGHVS, CDR2 FQNEAQ. V dropped 5 bases and J dropped 3; count of bases not matched to a gene: 4. The CDR3 region is CASSPGTSGIYNEQFF. The CDR3 DNA sequence: TGTGCCAGCAGCCCCGGGACTAGCGGGATCTACAATGAGCAGTTCTTC.